Below, 8 T cell receptor beta chains from the same sample are listed, as sequenced in a study of shared clonotypes between healthy human individuals. Naive CD8 cells, CD45RO-negative and positively selected for CCR7, excluded terminally differentiated effector memory CD45RA+ cells. The protocol was immunoSEQ multiplex PCR, while the TCRdb copy is restricted to in-frame clones and leaves out a portion. The table records 2 million to 2.5 million clones, just over 90% of them present only once. Sequenced sample: naive CD8+ T cells from PBMCs. These TCRs come from a man younger than 35 in good health. Some clones in this sample may be carry-over from other donors' samples.

The CDR3 protein is CASSLWQGGHEQYF. The CDR3 region has the DNA TGTGCCAGCAGCTTATGGCAGGGAGGGCACGAGCAGTACTTC. This rearrangement joins TRBV11-2 to TRBJ2-7; 7 positions match TRBD2. The trim removed 2 bases at V and 5 bases at J, leaving 6 bases unmatched. The germline V gene has CDR1 SGHAT and CDR2 FQNNGV. This CDR3 has 14 amino acids.

This chain links TRBV7-9 with TRBJ1-4, with D perhaps matching TRBD1 (6 bases). This CDR3 spans 13 amino acids. Looked up from germline, CDR1 is SEHNR and CDR2 is FQNEAQ (reference sequence). V was shortened by 8 bases and J by 7 bases, with 14 bases between the two germline ends. This CDR3 reads CASHRGPGEKLFF. The DNA for the CDR3 is TGTGCCAGCCACCGGGGGCCCGGTGAAAAACTGTTTTTT.

In the case of this clone: Other DNA sequences in this sample translate to the same CDR3. This chain joins TRBV27 and TRBJ1-1; D ambiguous. CDR3 length equals 13 residues. V was pared by 3 bases and J by 1 base, with 6 bases between. Per germline, CDR1 MNHEY and CDR2 SMNVEV (reference sequence). The CDR3 region is CASSLGKNTEAFF. The CDR3 region has the DNA TGTGCCAGCAGTTTGGGGAAGAACACTGAAGCTTTCTTT.

The chain uses TRBV28 and TRBJ1-5; the D is unclear. V dropped 1 base and J dropped 4 bases, with 11 bases sitting between them. The V gene's germline CDR1 is MDHEN and CDR2 SYDVKM. The CDR3 spans 15 residues. CDR3 protein: CASSLSGDLNQPQHF. For the CDR3, the DNA is TGTGCCAGCAGTTTATCCGGAGATTTGAATCAGCCCCAGCATTTT.

This clone showed up just once. This chain links TRBV19 with TRBJ1-5, with unresolved D. Germline loops: CDR1 LNHDA, CDR2 SQIVND (reference sequence). V gave up 3 bases and J gave up 0 bases, with 18 bases separating them. The length of the CDR3 is 18 residues. CDR3 DNA: TGTGCCAGTAGTATTGTGGGCCCAAGGCGTTATAGCAATCAGCCCCAGCATTTT. Its translation is CASSIVGPRRYSNQPQHF.

This chain's CDR3 is CASSQDTAEIISYNEQFF. In nucleotides, the CDR3 is TGTGCCAGCAGCCAAGATACAGCGGAAATCATATCCTACAATGAGCAGTTCTTC. The chain combines TRBV4-2 with TRBJ2-1; maybe TRBD2 (5 bases). V was trimmed by 0 bases and J by 1 base, leaving 16 bases between them. Germline values: CDR1 LGHNA, CDR2 YNFKEQ. The CDR3 is 18 amino acids.

At least ten counts were recorded for this clone. This sample also contains other DNA sequences that code for the same CDR3. This rearrangement joins TRBV6-5 to TRBJ2-6; D call uncertain. The CDR3 spans 15 residues. V gave up 0 bases and J gave up 0 bases, with 3 bases separating them. Germline V gene lookup returns CDR1 MNHEY and CDR2 SVGAGI. CDR3 coding DNA: TGTGCCAGCAGTTACTCGAGCTCTGGGGCCAACGTCCTGACTTTC. This encodes CASSYSSSGANVLTF.

This chain uses TRBV6-1 with TRBJ2-7; 11 bases map to TRBD1. V was pared by 5 bases and J by 1 base, with 4 bases of the junction left unmatched. CDR1 is MNHNS and CDR2 is SASEGT in the germline V gene. The CDR3 runs to 15 residues. The CDR3 sequence: CASSFGQGASYEQYF. DNA of the CDR3: TGTGCCAGCAGTTTTGGACAGGGGGCTTCCTACGAGCAGTACTTC.